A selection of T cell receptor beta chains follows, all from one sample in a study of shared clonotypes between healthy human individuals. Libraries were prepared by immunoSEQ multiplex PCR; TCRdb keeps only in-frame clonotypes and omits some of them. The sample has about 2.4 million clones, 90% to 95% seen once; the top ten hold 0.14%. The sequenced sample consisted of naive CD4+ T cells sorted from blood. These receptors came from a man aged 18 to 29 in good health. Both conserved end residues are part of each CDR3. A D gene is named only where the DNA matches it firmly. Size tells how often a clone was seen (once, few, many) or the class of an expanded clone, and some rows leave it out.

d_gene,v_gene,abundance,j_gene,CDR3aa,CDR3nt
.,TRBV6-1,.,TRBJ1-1,CASSQGRMNTEAFF,TGTGCCAGCAGTCAGGGGCGGATGAACACTGAAGCTTTCTTT
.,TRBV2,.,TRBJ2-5,CASTRGYQETQYF,TGTGCCAGCACCCGGGGGTACCAAGAGACCCAGTACTTC
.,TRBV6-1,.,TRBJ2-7,CASSEQAGYEQYF,TGTGCCAGCAGTGAACAAGCCGGCTACGAGCAGTACTTC
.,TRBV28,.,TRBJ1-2,CASSLNRVRGGGYTF,TGTGCCAGCAGTTTGAATCGTGTCAGGGGCGGTGGCTACACCTTC
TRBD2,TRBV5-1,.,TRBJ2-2,CASSLGAGGTGELFF,TGCGCCAGCAGCTTGGGAGCGGGAGGTACCGGGGAGCTGTTTTTT
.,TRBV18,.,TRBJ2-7,CASSPPATSSYEQYF,TGTGCCAGCTCACCACCCGCTACAAGCTCCTACGAGCAGTACTTC
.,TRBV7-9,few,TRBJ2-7,CASSLARGYSYEQYF,TGTGCCAGCAGCTTAGCACGTGGATATTCCTACGAGCAGTACTTC
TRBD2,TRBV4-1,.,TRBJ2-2,CASSRGLAEAGTGELFF,TGCGCCAGCAGCCGGGGACTAGCGGAGGCGGGCACCGGGGAGCTGTTTTTT
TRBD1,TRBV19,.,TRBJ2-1,CASSMGQGPHNEQFF,TGTGCCAGTAGTATGGGACAGGGGCCCCACAATGAGCAGTTCTTC
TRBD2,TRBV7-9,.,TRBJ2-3,CASSLKGGRETDTQYF,TGTGCCAGCAGCTTAAAAGGCGGGAGGGAGACAGATACGCAGTATTTT
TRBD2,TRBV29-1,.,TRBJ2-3,CSVVLAGGDTQYF,TGCAGCGTTGTGTTAGCGGGAGGGGATACGCAGTATTTT
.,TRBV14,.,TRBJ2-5,CASSLNQETQYF,TGTGCCAGCAGCCTGAACCAAGAGACCCAGTACTTC
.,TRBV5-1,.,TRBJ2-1,CASSLDGDEQFF,TGCGCCAGCAGCTTGGACGGGGATGAGCAGTTCTTC
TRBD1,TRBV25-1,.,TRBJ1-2,CASTTGVGYGYTF,TGTGCCAGCACCACAGGGGTTGGCTATGGCTACACCTTC
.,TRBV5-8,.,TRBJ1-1,CASSPTKNTEAFF,TGTGCCAGCAGCCCTACAAAGAACACTGAAGCTTTCTTT
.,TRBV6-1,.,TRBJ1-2,CASSEDRRGSGYTF,TGTGCCAGCAGTGAAGATAGGAGGGGGAGCGGCTACACCTTC
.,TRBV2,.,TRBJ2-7,CARQSGAKLHEQYF,TGTGCCCGTCAGTCGGGGGCGAAGCTCCACGAGCAGTACTTC
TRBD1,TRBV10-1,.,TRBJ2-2,CATSTGGVGTGELFF,TGCGCCACCTCCACAGGGGGCGTAGGCACCGGGGAGCTGTTTTTT
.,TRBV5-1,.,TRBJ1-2,CASSGGPARIGYTF,TGCGCCAGCAGCGGAGGACCGGCCCGGATTGGCTACACCTTC
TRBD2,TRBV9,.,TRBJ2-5,CASSVGRGLGQETQYF,TGTGCCAGCAGCGTAGGTAGGGGACTAGGCCAAGAGACCCAGTACTTC
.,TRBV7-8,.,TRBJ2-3,CASSLSKVTDTQYF,TGTGCCAGCAGCTTATCAAAGGTCACAGATACGCAGTATTTT
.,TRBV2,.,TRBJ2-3,CATGVQGITDTQYF,TGTGCCACCGGAGTTCAGGGGATCACAGATACGCAGTATTTT
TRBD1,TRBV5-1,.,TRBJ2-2,CASSFTGGAGNTGELFF,TGCGCCAGCAGCTTCACAGGGGGCGCTGGGAACACCGGGGAGCTGTTTTTT